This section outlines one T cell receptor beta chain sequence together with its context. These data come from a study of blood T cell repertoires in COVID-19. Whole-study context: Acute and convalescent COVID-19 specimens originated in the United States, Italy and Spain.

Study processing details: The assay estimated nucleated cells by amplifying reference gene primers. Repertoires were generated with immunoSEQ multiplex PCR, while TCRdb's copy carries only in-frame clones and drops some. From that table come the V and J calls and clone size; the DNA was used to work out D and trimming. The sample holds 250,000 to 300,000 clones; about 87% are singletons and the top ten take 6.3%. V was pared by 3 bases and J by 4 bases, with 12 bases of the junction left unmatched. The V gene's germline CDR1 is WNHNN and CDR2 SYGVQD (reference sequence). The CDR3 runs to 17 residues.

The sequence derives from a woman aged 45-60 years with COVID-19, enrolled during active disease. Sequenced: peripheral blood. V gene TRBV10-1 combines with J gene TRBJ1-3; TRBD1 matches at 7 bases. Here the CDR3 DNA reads TGCGCCAGCAGTGAAATGGACAGGCCTCGCCCGGGAAACACCATATATTTT. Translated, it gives CASSEMDRPRPGNTIYF.